Below, 26 T cell receptor beta chains from the same sample are listed, as sequenced in a study of shared clonotypes between healthy human individuals. The method was immunoSEQ multiplex PCR; TCRdb's version includes in-frame clones alone and lacks a portion of them. The repertoire holds roughly 2.2 million clones, with 93% as singletons. Sequencing was performed on naive CD4+ T cells from PBMCs. Subset: CD45RA+ positively selected. All receptors derive from a man between 18 and 35 years old in good health. Some clones in this sample may be carry-over from other donors' samples.

This clone was seen a single time. CDR3 sequence reads: CASSDSHGKSSYNEQFF. CDR3 nucleotides: TGTGCCAGCAGTGACTCCCACGGGAAGAGCTCCTACAATGAGCAGTTCTTC. This chain uses TRBV6-4 with TRBJ2-1; a possible D gene is TRBD2 (5 bases). Germline assignment: CDR1 MRHNA and CDR2 SNTAGT. CDR3 length: 17 residues. Trimming shortened V by 0 bases and J by 0 bases, and 12 bases separated the two germline ends.

This sequence joins TRBV25-1 and TRBJ2-1; TRBD2 aligns across 7 bases. CDR1 is MGHDK, CDR2 SYGVNS, per germline. There are 18 residues in the CDR3. The V gene end was trimmed by 1 base and the J gene end by 2 bases; junction bases not matched to a gene: 11. The CDR3 DNA reads TGTGCCAGCAGTGAATTAGGGTTAGGCGGGAGCACCTACAATGAGCAGTTCTTC. Translated, it gives CASSELGLGGSTYNEQFF. Combining the CDR3 with reference TRBV25-1 and TRBJ2-1 gives the whole variable domain EADIYQTPRYLVIGTGKKITLECSQTMGHDKMYWYQQDPGMELHLIHYSYGVNSTEKGDLSSESTVSRIRTEHFPLTLESARPSHTSQYLCASSELGLGGSTYNEQFFGPGTRLTVL.

This clone has a single count. The V and J genes are TRBV5-1 and TRBJ2-2; D is undetermined. Germline V gives CDR1 SGHRS, CDR2 YFSETQ. With 2 bases removed from V and 0 bases from J, the gap between germline ends came to 8 bases. The CDR3 runs to 15 residues. The chain's CDR3 is CASSLIATNTGELFF. The CDR3 DNA follows: TGCGCCAGCAGCTTAATTGCAACGAACACCGGGGAGCTGTTTTTT.

The chain uses TRBV23-1 and TRBJ1-1, with D possibly matching TRBD1 (5 bases). TRBV23-1 is an ORF, and what it does is uncertain. The V end lost 2 bases, the J end lost 5 bases, and 18 bases lay between the germline ends. The CDR3 is 16 amino acids. CDR3 DNA sequence: TGCGCCAGCAGTCAACGTTTAGCCGACAGCGGTACTGAAGCTTTCTTT. This translates into CASSQRLADSGTEAFF.

This clone was observed a single time. The chain has TRBV5-6 and TRBJ2-7; the D is unclear. V was trimmed by 4 bases and J by 2 bases, leaving 13 bases between them. Germline CDR1 and CDR2: SGHDT and YYEEEE. The CDR3 totals 14 residues. CDR3 nucleotide sequence: TGTGCCAGCAGCGATGGGCTTGCCACCTACGAGCAGTACTTC. Its protein is CASSDGLATYEQYF.

This chain joins TRBV15 and TRBJ1-5, with 9 nucleotides matching TRBD1. V gave up 8 bases and J gave up 0 bases; unmatched junction bases: 11. The CDR3 extends over 17 amino acids. Germline V gene data show CDR1 as LNHNV and CDR2 as YYDKDF (reference sequence). The CDR3 DNA sequence: TGTGCCACCCGCGAAGGGACAGGGAAGGATAGCAATCAGCCCCAGCATTTT. Amino acids: CATREGTGKDSNQPQHF.

The chain couples TRBV27 to TRBJ1-3; D is unclear. Trimming took 5 bases from V and 0 from J, leaving 8 bases between them. The length of the CDR3 is 14 residues. Germline CDR1 reads MNHEY; CDR2 reads SMNVEV (reference sequence). This CDR3 reads CASSATGSGNTIYF. In nucleotides, the CDR3 is TGTGCCAGCAGTGCAACGGGCTCTGGAAACACCATATATTTT.

CDR3 nucleotide sequence: TGTGCCAGCAGCTCACCCTCCATGGGGATATACGAGCAGTACTTC. Its protein product is CASSSPSMGIYEQYF. V gene TRBV7-2 combines with J gene TRBJ2-7, with unresolved D. Germline V lookup: CDR1 SGHTA, CDR2 FQGNSA. This CDR3 has 15 amino acids. The V and J ends lost 4 bases and 4 bases respectively, with 17 bases between them.

The chain recombines TRBV9 with TRBJ1-2; perhaps TRBD1 as D (6 bases). Deletions cut 8 bases from V and 6 bases from J, with 23 bases between. Germline V gene lookup returns CDR1 SGDLS and CDR2 YYNGEE. The CDR3 runs 15 residues. CDR3 coding DNA: TGTGCCAGTTCCCGACGGGACACCGACTCGGATGGCTACACCTTC. It specifies CASSRRDTDSDGYTF.

Note on this clone: Other DNA sequences within the sample encode an identical CDR3. As DNA, the CDR3 is TGTGCCAGCAGTCCCCGGACAGGGCCCTACGAGCAGTACTTC. It codes for CASSPRTGPYEQYF. The chain links TRBV27 to TRBJ2-7, with 8 bases aligning to TRBD1. CDR1 MNHEY and CDR2 SMNVEV come from the germline V gene (reference sequence). The CDR3 consists of 14 residues. Losses at the gene ends were 5 bases for V and 2 bases for J; bases not matched to a gene: 5.

The chain combines TRBV5-1 with TRBJ2-3, with 11 bases aligning to TRBD2. The CDR3 covers 16 residues. Germline loops: CDR1 SGHRS, CDR2 YFSETQ. With 4 bases clipped from V and 6 bases from J, the junction kept 10 bases outside the gene matches. This CDR3 reads CASSPALAGGPDTQYF. DNA for the CDR3: TGCGCCAGCAGCCCTGCCTTAGCGGGAGGGCCGGATACGCAGTATTTT.

The V call is TRBV5-1, the J call TRBJ2-1, with a tentative D call TRBD2 (8 bases). Trimming took 4 bases from V and 9 from J, leaving 23 bases between them. The CDR3 has 16 residues. CDR1 and CDR2 (germline): SGHRS, YFSETQ. As DNA, the CDR3 is TGCGCCAGCAGCCCGACAGGGTCCGGGGGGGTAAGTGAGCAGTTCTTC. Residues: CASSPTGSGGVSEQFF.

The chain has TRBV18 and TRBJ2-7; no firm D call. Per the germline V gene, CDR1 is KGHSH and CDR2 is LQKENI. V was pared by 3 bases and J by 2 bases, with 8 bases between. The CDR3 contains 13 residues. The CDR3 region has the DNA TGTGCCAGCTCACCCCTCAGTACCTACGAGCAGTACTTC. Amino acid sequence: CASSPLSTYEQYF.

Concerning this clone: The identical CDR3 is also encoded by other nucleotide sequences in the sample. The rearrangement uses TRBV18 and TRBJ2-3; possible D gene TRBD2, 5 bases. Per the germline V gene, CDR1 is KGHSH and CDR2 is LQKENI. V lost 1 base and J lost 3, with 5 bases in between. The CDR3 spans 13 residues. For the CDR3, the DNA is TGTGCCAGCTCACCACGGAGGACAGATACGCAGTATTTT. Translated: CASSPRRTDTQYF.

This clone was found once. The chain recombines TRBV14 with TRBJ2-3; D unclear. Between the trimmed V and J ends, which lost 4 bases and 1 base, there was a span of 6 bases. The CDR3 extends over 13 amino acids. CDR1 is SGHDN, CDR2 FVKESK, per germline. CDR3 nucleotides: TGTGCCAGCAGCCGCGCCCGCACAGATACGCAGTATTTT. Amino acid sequence: CASSRARTDTQYF.

The chain carries TRBV27 and TRBJ2-7, with TRBD2 matching over 9 bases. From germline, CDR1 is MNHEY and CDR2 SMNVEV (reference sequence). This CDR3 has 14 amino acids. The junction had 7 bases not matched to a gene; V was cut back by 6 bases and J by 4 bases. The CDR3 DNA reads as TGTGCCAGCAGCAAGACTAGCGGACCTTACGAGCAGTACTTC. Its protein is CASSKTSGPYEQYF.

Remarks on this clone: The same CDR3 is also encoded by other DNA sequences in this sample. This chain joins TRBV30 and TRBJ2-7, with a possible D match to TRBD1 (5 bases). CDR3 length: 12 amino acids. In germline, CDR1 is GTSNPN, CDR2 SVGIG (reference sequence). Trimming pared 3 bases from V and 0 bases from J, leaving 6 bases between. CDR3 DNA sequence: TGTGCCTGGAGGACAGACTCCTACGAGCAGTACTTC. This codes for CAWRTDSYEQYF.

J is TRBJ2-3 and V is TRBV9; 7 bases are shared with TRBD2. The CDR3 consists of 15 residues. Germline assignment: CDR1 SGDLS and CDR2 YYNGEE. Trimming took 3 bases from V and 2 from J; bases not matched to a gene: 6. The CDR3 DNA follows: TGTGCCAGCAGCGGGGCTAGCGGTACCACAGATACGCAGTATTTT. It translates to CASSGASGTTDTQYF.

This clone came up once. CDR3 coding DNA: TGTGCCAGTAGTAGCAGGGGGCTGCAGCCCCAGCATTTT. Translated, it gives CASSSRGLQPQHF. This chain joins TRBV19 and TRBJ1-5; TRBD1 agrees at 8 bases. Germline loops: CDR1 LNHDA, CDR2 SQIVND (reference sequence). CDR3 length: 13 amino acids. Trimming took 4 bases from V and 7 from J; bases not matched to a gene: 3.

This clone was detected once. Other nucleotide sequences in the sample specify the same CDR3. The V and J genes are TRBV7-9 and TRBJ1-2, with D tentatively TRBD1 (6 bases). CDR3 size: 12 residues. V lost 7 bases and J 4 bases, leaving 10 bases between the germline ends. Germline V gene data show CDR1 as SEHNR and CDR2 as FQNEAQ (reference sequence). The CDR3 DNA sequence: TGTGCCAGCACGCAAGGGGGCTATGGCTACACCTTC. Its protein is CASTQGGYGYTF.

CDR3 in amino acids: CAWSSGHGSYEQYF. CDR3 nucleotides: TGTGCCTGGAGTTCAGGACATGGCTCCTACGAGCAGTACTTC. The chain combines TRBV30 with TRBJ2-7; TRBD1 is a possible D gene (5 bases). Germline loops: CDR1 GTSNPN, CDR2 SVGIG (reference sequence). V lost 2 bases to trimming and J lost 0 bases, with 11 bases between them. There are 14 residues in the CDR3.

This clone was recorded only once. The chain links TRBV7-8 to TRBJ2-7; TRBD1 agrees at 7 bases. The CDR3 covers 22 residues. Germline assignment: CDR1 SGHVS and CDR2 FQNEAQ. J lost 3 bases, V lost 6 bases, and 32 bases had no gene match. Here the CDR3 DNA reads TGTGCCAGCAGGGATTTGATTTCTGAACGTGCAAAACCGGGACAGCAGATCTACGAGCAGTACTTC. As protein: CASRDLISERAKPGQQIYEQYF.

The chain links TRBV7-9 to TRBJ2-2, with D possibly TRBD2 on 5 matching bases. CDR3 length: 13 amino acids. From germline, CDR1 is SEHNR and CDR2 FQNEAQ (reference sequence). V shed 5 bases and J shed 5 bases, with 9 bases lying between them. CDR3 DNA sequence: TGTGCCAGCAGCACGACGGGGACCGGGGAGCTGTTTTTT. The encoded protein is CASSTTGTGELFF.

This clone was seen a single time. The chain uses TRBV2 and TRBJ1-1, with D possibly TRBD1 on 6 matching bases. The CDR3 runs 14 residues. Looked up from germline, CDR1 is SNHLY and CDR2 is FYNNEI. Trimming removed 4 bases from V and 0 bases from J, with 9 bases in between. Written as DNA, the CDR3 is TGTGCCAGCAGTGGACAGGTGATGAACACTGAAGCTTTCTTT. Protein sequence: CASSGQVMNTEAFF.

The chain couples TRBV28 to TRBJ2-7, with a possible D match to TRBD2 (6 bases). The CDR3 is 15 residues long. In germline, CDR1 is MDHEN, CDR2 SYDVKM. The V end lost 7 bases, the J end lost 3 bases, and 19 bases lay between the germline ends. The CDR3 reads CASTSGDTKLYEQYF. The CDR3 region has the DNA TGTGCCAGCACCTCGGGGGATACTAAACTCTACGAGCAGTACTTC.

This clone appeared a few times. The chain carries TRBV28 and TRBJ2-7; TRBD1 matches 7 bases. CDR1 and CDR2 from the germline V gene are MDHEN and SYDVKM. Trimming cost V 6 bases and J 3 bases; bases outside gene matches: 11. This CDR3 comprises 15 residues. In DNA form, the CDR3 reads TGTGCCAGCAGCGACCGAATGACAGGGAACTACGAGCAGTACTTC. Protein sequence: CASSDRMTGNYEQYF.